The 28 T cell receptor beta chains below were found in one sample sequenced in a study of human T cells and chemical hapten exposure. TCRdb fed the RACE reads into MiXCR, producing one record per CDR3 protein. The sample has more than 75,000 distinct CDR3 sequences, roughly 8.6% seen once. Time point described: healthy volunteer bleed at 6 weeks. RNA extraction used unfractionated whole blood as the source of total RNA. The sequenced sample was whole blood. Receptors were obtained from a male donor in good health. Some clones in this sample may be carry-over from other donors' samples.

This clonotype was seen a few times. The chain combines TRBV12-3 or TRBV12-4 with TRBJ2-1; no clear D. Trimming removed 7 bases at V and 7 bases at J, with 14 bases between. The CDR3 has 13 residues. CDR3 DNA sequence: TGTGCCAGCACCACCCAAATTGGAAATGAGCAGTTCTTC. Protein: CASTTQIGNEQFF.

This clonotype was recorded at least ten times. The V gene is TRBV12-3 or TRBV12-4, the J gene TRBJ2-3, with 11 bases aligning to TRBD2. Trimming took 5 bases from V and 2 from J; bases not matched to a gene: 6. The CDR3 covers 16 residues. CDR3 bases: TGTGCCAGCAGTCCAACTAGCGGGGGATTCACAGATACGCAGTATTTT. It yields the protein CASSPTSGGFTDTQYF.

The chain combines TRBV6-5 with TRBJ1-1; D remains ambiguous. V lost 3 bases and J lost 8, with 31 bases in between. Germline loops: CDR1 MNHEY, CDR2 SVGAGI. The CDR3 runs 19 residues. CDR3: CASSYYDAFNRPVNYEAFF. The CDR3 DNA follows: TGTGCCAGCAGTTATTACGACGCTTTCAATCGTCCGGTGAACTACGAAGCTTTCTTT.

There are a few counts of this clonotype. The genes are TRBV5-6 and TRBJ1-1; D is unresolved. The CDR3 is made up of 13 amino acids. V was cut by 0 bases and J by 1 base, with 4 bases left in between. Germline V gene lookup returns CDR1 SGHDT and CDR2 YYEEEE. The CDR3: CASSLVRNTEAFF. The CDR3 bases are TGTGCCAGCAGCTTGGTTCGGAACACTGAAGCTTTCTTT.

The gene calls are TRBV11-1 and TRBJ2-1; a possible D gene is TRBD2 (6 bases). The V end lost 4 bases, the J end lost 0 bases, and 22 bases lay between the germline ends. Germline V gene sequence: CDR1 SGHAT, CDR2 FQDESV (reference sequence). The CDR3 extends over 19 amino acids. The CDR3 DNA is TGTGCCAGCAGCTCTAGTGGGTGGGGACGGGGGAGCTCCTACAATGAGCAGTTCTTC. It codes for CASSSSGWGRGSSYNEQFF.

Only a few counts were recorded for this clonotype. The rearrangement joins TRBV4-3 to TRBJ2-6; D is perhaps TRBD2 (6 bases). The germline CDR1 and CDR2 sequences are LGHNA and YSLEER. Trimming stripped 1 base from V and 4 bases from J, with 8 bases between. The CDR3 runs 15 residues. CDR3 amino acids: CASSQGGVGANVLTF. CDR3 in DNA: TGCGCCAGCAGCCAAGGGGGGGTAGGGGCCAACGTCCTGACTTTC.

This clonotype occurred many times. The V call is TRBV27, the J call TRBJ1-1, with 11 nucleotides matching TRBD1. The junction had 5 bases not matched to a gene; V was cut back by 7 bases and J by 4 bases. Per the germline V gene, CDR1 is MNHEY and CDR2 is SMNVEV (reference sequence). This CDR3 has 14 amino acids. The DNA for the CDR3 is TGTGCCAGCAAAACCGGGACAGGGGGCACTGAAGCTTTCTTT. It translates to CASKTGTGGTEAFF.

CDR3 sequence: CASTRDRGLETQYF. DNA for the CDR3: TGTGCCAGCACCCGGGACAGGGGCCTAGAGACCCAGTACTTC. The rearrangement joins TRBV12-3 or TRBV12-4 to TRBJ2-5; 10 positions match TRBD1. Unmatched junction bases numbered 6, after V lost 7 bases and J lost 4 bases. This CDR3 has 14 residues.

There are a few counts of this clonotype. The chain links TRBV10-3 to TRBJ1-3; D not resolved. This CDR3 spans 15 amino acids. The V and J ends lost 4 bases and 4 bases respectively, with 14 bases between them. The germline V gene has CDR1 ENHRY and CDR2 SYGVKD. The CDR3 spells CAISGTGEEGNTIYF. The CDR3 bases are TGTGCCATCAGTGGCACGGGAGAGGAAGGAAACACCATATATTTT.

The V gene is TRBV11-1, the J gene TRBJ2-3; 15 bases are a match to TRBD2. CDR1 is SGHAT and CDR2 is FQDESV in the germline V gene (reference sequence). V was pared by 5 bases and J by 3 bases, with 6 bases of the junction left unmatched. This CDR3 contains 17 residues. The CDR3 bases are TGTGCCAGCAGCCGGGGACTAGCGGGAGGCCGAACAGATACGCAGTATTTT. Its protein product is CASSRGLAGGRTDTQYF.

About this clonotype itself: A junction boundary mismatches the germline segment, possibly from a read error. The rearrangement uses TRBV12-3 or TRBV12-4 and TRBJ2-3; 11 bases align to TRBD2. This CDR3 spans 16 amino acids. CDR3 bases: TGTTCCAGCAGTTTAGTACTAGCGGGAGTGGGAAATACGCAGTATTTT. This gives the protein CSSSLVLAGVGNTQYF.

The chain couples TRBV7-2 to TRBJ2-3; D ambiguous. This CDR3 has 13 residues. In germline, CDR1 is SGHTA, CDR2 FQGNSA. Trimming took 0 bases from V and 6 from J, leaving 7 bases between them. The CDR3 region has the DNA TGTGCCAGCAGCTTAGCGATGGCGGATACGCAGTATTTT. It is translated as CASSLAMADTQYF.

The gene calls are TRBV11-2 and TRBJ1-4, with D perhaps TRBD1 (6 bases). V dropped 4 bases and J dropped 4 bases, with 16 bases sitting between them. Germline assignment: CDR1 SGHAT and CDR2 FQNNGV. The CDR3 consists of 16 residues. This CDR3 is CASSSPRQAFNEKLFF. CDR3 in DNA: TGTGCCAGCAGCTCTCCACGACAGGCCTTTAATGAAAAACTGTTTTTT.

The V gene is TRBV12-3 or TRBV12-4, the J gene TRBJ1-4; TRBD1 might be the D (6 bases). CDR3 size: 15 residues. V gave up 0 bases and J gave up 6 bases, with 11 bases separating them. CDR3 in amino acids: CASSLALRGDEKLFF. Here the CDR3 DNA reads TGTGCCAGCAGTTTAGCCCTCAGGGGTGATGAAAAACTGTTTTTT.

In this sample, this clonotype turned up many times. This chain links TRBV18 with TRBJ1-6; tentative D call: TRBD1 (5 bases). Germline V gene data show CDR1 as KGHSH and CDR2 as LQKENI. V dropped 1 base and J dropped 7 bases, with 11 bases sitting between them. The CDR3 is made up of 15 amino acids. CDR3 sequence (DNA): TGTGCCAGCTCACCACTTGAGGGACGGAATTCACCCCTCCACTTT. As protein: CASSPLEGRNSPLHF.

Only a few counts were recorded for this clonotype. This chain joins TRBV6-2 or TRBV6-3 and TRBJ2-3, with 9 bases that match TRBD1. The V gene end was trimmed by 4 bases and the J gene end by 5 bases; junction bases not matched to a gene: 7. The germline CDR1 and CDR2 sequences are MNHEY and SVGEGT. CDR3 length: 15 residues. The CDR3 coding sequence is TGTGCCAGCAGTTCAAGACACAGGGGGCAAGATACGCAGTATTTT. Translation gives CASSSRHRGQDTQYF.

In this sample, this clonotype is medium-sized. CDR3 coding DNA: TGTGCCAGCAGTTACAGCTCTGGGGCCAACGTCCTGACTTTC. This gives the protein CASSYSSGANVLTF. The V call is TRBV6-2 or TRBV6-3, the J call TRBJ2-6; no clear D gene. Between the trimmed V and J ends, which lost 2 bases and 0 bases, there was a span of 2 bases. Germline CDR1 reads MNHEY; CDR2 reads SVGEGT. CDR3 size: 14 residues.

The CDR3 DNA reads as TGTGCCAGCAGTTCGACAGACTTAGTTTACAATGAGCAGTTCTTC. Amino acid sequence: CASSSTDLVYNEQFF. The V and J genes are TRBV12-3 or TRBV12-4 and TRBJ2-1; TRBD1 is a possible D gene (5 bases). CDR3 size: 15 residues. V was clipped by 4 bases and J by 4 bases, with 14 bases between them.

This chain links TRBV6-2 or TRBV6-3 with TRBJ2-5; D unresolved. Germline CDR1 MNHEY, CDR2 SVGEGT. Trimming removed 5 bases at V and 13 bases at J, with 17 bases between. The CDR3 extends over 12 amino acids. The CDR3 region has the DNA TGTGCCAGCAGTACCCAAATAGGGCCACGGTACTTC. Its protein is CASSTQIGPRYF.

The gene calls are TRBV5-6 and TRBJ2-1; the match to TRBD2 covers 11 bases. Germline assignment: CDR1 SGHDT and CDR2 YYEEEE. This CDR3 region has 16 residues. With V trimmed by 2 bases and J by 7 bases, 8 bases remained unmatched. The CDR3 region has the DNA TGTGCCAGCAGCTTCGTAACTAGCGGGGGTGGAAATGAGCAGTTCTTC. It specifies CASSFVTSGGGNEQFF.

This clonotype appeared a few times. The J gene is TRBJ1-1, the V gene TRBV18; D is possibly TRBD1 (5 bases). With 4 bases removed from V and 1 base from J, the gap between germline ends came to 7 bases. Germline CDR1 KGHSH, CDR2 LQKENI. The CDR3 spans 13 residues. This CDR3 is CASSRGENTEAFF. CDR3 bases: TGTGCCAGCTCACGAGGGGAGAACACTGAAGCTTTCTTT.

Many counts were recorded for this clonotype. The chain carries TRBV12-3 or TRBV12-4 and TRBJ1-5; perhaps TRBD1 as D (5 bases). Trimming left V 4 bases short and J 4 bases short, with 5 bases between. This CDR3 contains 12 residues. Written as DNA, the CDR3 is TGTGCCAGCAGTTGGGGGAATCAGCCCCAGCATTTT. Translating it yields CASSWGNQPQHF.

This clonotype appeared many times. This sequence joins TRBV4-1 and TRBJ2-1, with D perhaps matching TRBD1 (5 bases). Germline V gene lookup returns CDR1 MGHRA and CDR2 YSYEKL. The CDR3 extends over 15 amino acids. Deletions cut 4 bases from V and 0 bases from J, with 10 bases between. CDR3 residues: CASSPQASSYNEQFF. CDR3 DNA sequence: TGCGCCAGCAGCCCACAGGCCTCCTCCTACAATGAGCAGTTCTTC.

This clonotype was detected only a few times. The chain links TRBV7-8 to TRBJ2-1, with D maybe TRBD2 (6 bases). With 8 bases removed from V and 3 bases from J, the gap between germline ends came to 14 bases. This CDR3 region has 14 residues. Germline-derived CDR1 and CDR2 are SGHVS and FQNEAQ. The CDR3 DNA reads TGTGCCAGCCGCGGAGGGGAAGTCTACAATGAGCAGTTCTTC. This codes for CASRGGEVYNEQFF.

The rearrangement uses TRBV7-2 and TRBJ1-1; the match to TRBD1 covers 7 bases. V was clipped by 2 bases and J by 3 bases; unmatched bases: 18. CDR1 is SGHTA and CDR2 is FQGNSA in the germline V gene. The CDR3 is 19 residues long. CDR3 DNA sequence: TGTGCCAGCAGCTTAAGGGGGCGCCAGTCTCCCCTATTGTACACTGAAGCTTTCTTT. Translated: CASSLRGRQSPLLYTEAFF.

The V and J genes are TRBV11-2 and TRBJ2-4; no clear D gene. The CDR3 covers 14 residues. V was cut by 5 bases and J by 1 base, with 9 bases left in between. Germline V gene sequence: CDR1 SGHAT, CDR2 FQNNGV. CDR3 amino acids: CASSTPGAKNIQYF. CDR3 coding DNA: TGTGCCAGCAGCACCCCCGGTGCCAAAAACATTCAGTACTTC.

This chain connects TRBV5-1 to TRBJ1-4, with TRBD1 matching 9 bases. Germline V gene data show CDR1 as SGHRS and CDR2 as YFSETQ. J gave up 10 bases and V 0 bases, and 10 bases lay outside the gene matches. The CDR3 is 16 amino acids. The CDR3 spells CASSLVRGQGFGKLFF. In nucleotides, the CDR3 is TGCGCCAGCAGCTTGGTACGGGGACAGGGATTTGGAAAACTGTTTTTT.

The rearrangement uses TRBV7-6 and TRBJ1-4; unclear D gene. The CDR3 is 12 residues long. Per germline, CDR1 SGHVS and CDR2 FNYEAQ. The V end was cut by 5 bases, the J end by 8 bases, with 9 bases between. The chain's CDR3 is CASSHVGEKLFF. The CDR3 DNA sequence: TGTGCCAGCAGCCACGTCGGGGAAAAACTGTTTTTT.